A single sample gave rise to the 3 T cell receptor beta chains below, sequenced in a study of cytomegalovirus exposure and HLA in healthy donors. Profiling relied on immunoSEQ multiplex PCR, and the TCRdb table lists in-frame clones only, not all of them. The profile shows 78,000 or so clones, 94% of them singletons. The specimen was PBMCs. The receptors were gathered from a young woman in good health and CMV-seropositive.

The chain combines TRBV7-8 with TRBJ2-2; 10 bases fit TRBD2. The ends lost 7 bases at V and 4 bases at J; junction bases unmatched: 6. The V gene's germline CDR1 is SGHVS and CDR2 FQNEAQ. The CDR3 loop spans 15 amino acids. The DNA for the CDR3 is TGTGCCAGCATCCTCAGCGGGGGGGGCACCGGGGAGCTGTTTTTT. It encodes CASILSGGGTGELFF.

The rearrangement uses TRBV5-1 and TRBJ2-3; 7 nucleotides line up with TRBD1. V was pared by 2 bases and J by 1 base, with 1 base of the junction left unmatched. The CDR3 totals 14 residues. Per germline, CDR1 SGHRS and CDR2 YFSETQ. The CDR3 sequence is CASSFGQGTDTQYF. CDR3 nucleotides: TGCGCCAGCAGCTTTGGACAGGGCACAGATACGCAGTATTTT.

The chain is built from TRBV19 and TRBJ2-2; 10 nucleotides match TRBD2. Germline V gene sequence: CDR1 LNHDA, CDR2 SQIVND (reference sequence). CDR3 length: 17 amino acids. Trimming removed 7 bases from V and 3 bases from J; junction bases left unmatched: 11. The DNA for the CDR3 is TGTGCCAGTATTCAGCTAGCGGGGGCCCGTTACACCGGGGAGCTGTTTTTT. It yields the protein CASIQLAGARYTGELFF.